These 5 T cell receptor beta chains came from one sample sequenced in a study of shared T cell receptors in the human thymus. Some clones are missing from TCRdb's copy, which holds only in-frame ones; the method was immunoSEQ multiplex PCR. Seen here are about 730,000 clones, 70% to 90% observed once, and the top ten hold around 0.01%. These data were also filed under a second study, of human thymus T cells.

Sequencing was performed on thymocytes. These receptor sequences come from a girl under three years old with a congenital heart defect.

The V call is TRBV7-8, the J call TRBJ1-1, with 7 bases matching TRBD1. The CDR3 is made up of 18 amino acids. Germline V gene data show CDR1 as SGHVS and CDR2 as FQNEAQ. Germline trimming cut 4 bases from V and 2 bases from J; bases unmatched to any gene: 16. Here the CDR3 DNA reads TGTGCCAGCAGCTCAGAAGGATCTACAGGGGAGTTAAACACTGAAGCTTTCTTT. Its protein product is CASSSEGSTGELNTEAFF.

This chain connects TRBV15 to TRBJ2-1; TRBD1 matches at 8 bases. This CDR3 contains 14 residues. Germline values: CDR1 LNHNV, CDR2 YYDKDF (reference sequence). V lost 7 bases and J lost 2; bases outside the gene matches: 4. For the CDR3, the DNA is TGTGCCACCAAACCGGGACAGGCCTACAATGAGCAGTTCTTC. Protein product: CATKPGQAYNEQFF.

For the CDR3, the DNA is TGTGCCAGCAGCTTGGGGCCTAGCGGGGAATCAGATACGCAGTATTTT. It codes for CASSLGPSGESDTQYF. The chain couples TRBV5-6 to TRBJ2-3; 9 bases are a match to TRBD2. The germline V gene encodes CDR1 SGHDT and CDR2 YYEEEE. The CDR3 is made up of 16 amino acids. V lost 0 bases to trimming and J lost 4 bases; unmatched junction nucleotides: 6. Variable domain in full (rest from reference TRBV5-6 and TRBJ2-3): DAGVTQSPTHLIKTRGQQVTLRCSPKSGHDTVSWYQQALGQGPQFIFQYYEEEERQRGNFPDRFSGHQFPNYSSELNVNALLLGDSALYLCASSLGPSGESDTQYFGPGTRLTVL.

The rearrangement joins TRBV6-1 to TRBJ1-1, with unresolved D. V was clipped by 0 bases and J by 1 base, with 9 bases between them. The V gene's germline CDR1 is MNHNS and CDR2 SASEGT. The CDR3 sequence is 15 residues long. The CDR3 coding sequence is TGTGCCAGCAGTGAAGCGCGGGCCAAGAACACTGAAGCTTTCTTT. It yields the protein CASSEARAKNTEAFF.

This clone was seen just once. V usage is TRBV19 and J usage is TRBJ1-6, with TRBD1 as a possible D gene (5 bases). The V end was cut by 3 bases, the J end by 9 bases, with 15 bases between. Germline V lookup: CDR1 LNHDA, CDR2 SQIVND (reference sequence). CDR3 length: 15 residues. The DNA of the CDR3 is TGTGCCAGTAGTATTGGGGGGTTATTACGTTCACCCCTCCACTTT. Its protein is CASSIGGLLRSPLHF.